Sequencing of this TCR beta chain was carried out in a study of T cell responses to AZD1222 COVID-19 vaccine. This clone was seen only once. Produced via immunoSEQ multiplex PCR; TCRdb's table is partial and in-frame only. This table holds under 150,000 clones, 70% to 90% found once. Deletions cut 1 base from V and 7 bases from J, with 14 bases between. The CDR3 totals 15 residues. Germline assignment: CDR1 KGHSH and CDR2 LQKENI. The chain couples TRBV18 to TRBJ1-5; a possible D gene is TRBD1 (5 bases). The TCR comes from an adult who received the AZD1222 COVID-19 vaccine. The sequenced sample was peripheral blood, obtained 28 days after the second AZD1222 dose. The CDR3: CASSPRQGEDQPQHF. CDR3 coding DNA: TGTGCCAGCTCACCACGGCAGGGAGAGGACCAGCCCCAGCATTTT. The full variable domain, with the rest looked up from reference TRBV18 and TRBJ1-5, is NAGVMQNPRHLVRRRGQEARLRCSPMKGHSHVYWYRQLPEEGLKFMVYLQKENIIDESGMPKERFSAEFPKEGPSILRIQQVVRGDSAAYFCASSPRQGEDQPQHFGDGTRLSIL.